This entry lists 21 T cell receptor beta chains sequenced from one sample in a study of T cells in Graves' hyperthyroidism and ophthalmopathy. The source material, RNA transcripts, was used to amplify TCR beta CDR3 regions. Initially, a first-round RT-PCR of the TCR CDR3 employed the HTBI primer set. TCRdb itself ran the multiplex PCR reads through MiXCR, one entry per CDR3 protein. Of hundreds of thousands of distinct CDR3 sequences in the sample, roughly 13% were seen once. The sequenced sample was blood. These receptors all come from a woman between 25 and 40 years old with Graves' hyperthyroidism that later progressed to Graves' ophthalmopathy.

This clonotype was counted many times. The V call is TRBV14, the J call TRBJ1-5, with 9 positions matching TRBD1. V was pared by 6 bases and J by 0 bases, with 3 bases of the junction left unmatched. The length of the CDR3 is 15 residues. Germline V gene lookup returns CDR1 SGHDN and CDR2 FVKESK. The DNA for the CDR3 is TGTGCCAGCAGTCAGGGACAGGGTAGCAATCAGCCCCAGCATTTT. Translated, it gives CASSQGQGSNQPQHF.

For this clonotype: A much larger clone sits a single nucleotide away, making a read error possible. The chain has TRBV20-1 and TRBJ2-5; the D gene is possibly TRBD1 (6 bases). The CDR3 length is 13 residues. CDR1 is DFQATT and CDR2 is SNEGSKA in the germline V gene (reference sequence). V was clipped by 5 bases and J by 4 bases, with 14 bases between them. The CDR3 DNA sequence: TGCAGTGCTGCACAGGGTTCGGGAGAGACCCAGTACTTC. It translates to CSAAQGSGETQYF.

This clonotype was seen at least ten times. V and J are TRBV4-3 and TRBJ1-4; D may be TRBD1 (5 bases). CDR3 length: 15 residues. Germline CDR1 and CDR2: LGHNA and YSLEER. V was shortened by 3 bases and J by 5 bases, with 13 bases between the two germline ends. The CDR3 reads CASSQEGTVNEKLFF. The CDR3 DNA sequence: TGCGCCAGCAGCCAGGAAGGGACGGTGAATGAAAAACTGTTTTTT.

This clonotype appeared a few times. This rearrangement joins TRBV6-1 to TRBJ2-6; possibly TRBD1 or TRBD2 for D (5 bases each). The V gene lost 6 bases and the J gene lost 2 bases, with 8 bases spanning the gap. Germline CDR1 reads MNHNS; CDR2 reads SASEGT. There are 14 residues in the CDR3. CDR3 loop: CASSRDAGANVLTF. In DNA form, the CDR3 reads TGTGCCAGCAGCCGGGACGCTGGGGCCAACGTCCTGACTTTC.

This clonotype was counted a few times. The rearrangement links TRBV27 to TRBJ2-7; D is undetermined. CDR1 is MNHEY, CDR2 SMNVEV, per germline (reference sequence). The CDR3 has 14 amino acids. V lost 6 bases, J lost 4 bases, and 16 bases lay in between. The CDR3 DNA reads TGTGCCAGCAGGCGAACAGATCCCCCTTACGAGCAGTACTTC. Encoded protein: CASRRTDPPYEQYF.

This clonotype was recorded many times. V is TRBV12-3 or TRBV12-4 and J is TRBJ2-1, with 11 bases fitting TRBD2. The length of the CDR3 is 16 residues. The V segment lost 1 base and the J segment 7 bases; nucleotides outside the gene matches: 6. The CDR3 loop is CASSLGRLAGGNEQFF. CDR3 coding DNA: TGTGCCAGCAGTTTAGGAAGGCTAGCGGGAGGAAATGAGCAGTTCTTC.

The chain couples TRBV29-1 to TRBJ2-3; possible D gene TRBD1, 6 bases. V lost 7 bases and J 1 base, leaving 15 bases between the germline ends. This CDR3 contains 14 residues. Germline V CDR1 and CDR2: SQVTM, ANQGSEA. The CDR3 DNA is TGCAGCGGGGAAAGGGGGAGTGGCACAGATACGCAGTATTTT. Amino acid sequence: CSGERGSGTDTQYF.

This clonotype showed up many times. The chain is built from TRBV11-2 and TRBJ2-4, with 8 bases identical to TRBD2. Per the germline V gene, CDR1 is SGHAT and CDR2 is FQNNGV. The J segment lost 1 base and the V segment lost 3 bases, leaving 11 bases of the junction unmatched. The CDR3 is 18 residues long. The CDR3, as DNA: TGTGCCAGCAGCTTTGGACTAGCTAAGAGTAAGGCCAAAAACATTCAGTACTTC. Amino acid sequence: CASSFGLAKSKAKNIQYF.

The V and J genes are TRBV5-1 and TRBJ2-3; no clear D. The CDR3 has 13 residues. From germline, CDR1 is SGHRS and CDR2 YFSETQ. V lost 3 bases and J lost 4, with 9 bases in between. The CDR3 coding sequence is TGCGCCAGCAGCTACCCTAGTCCAGATACGCAGTATTTT. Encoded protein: CASSYPSPDTQYF.

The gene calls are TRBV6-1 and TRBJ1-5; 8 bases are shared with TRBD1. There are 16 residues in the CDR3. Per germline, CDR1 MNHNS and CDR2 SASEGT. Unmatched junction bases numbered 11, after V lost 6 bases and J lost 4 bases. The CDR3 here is CASRVGQGAGNQPQHF. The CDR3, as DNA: TGTGCCAGCAGGGTAGGGCAGGGGGCTGGGAATCAGCCCCAGCATTTT.

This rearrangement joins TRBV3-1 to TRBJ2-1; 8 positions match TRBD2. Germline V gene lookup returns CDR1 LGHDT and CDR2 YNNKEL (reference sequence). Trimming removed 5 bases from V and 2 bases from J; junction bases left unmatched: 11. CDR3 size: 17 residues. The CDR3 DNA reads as TGTGCCAGCAGCTCCCGACTTAGCGGGAATCCCTACAATGAGCAGTTCTTC. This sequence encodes CASSSRLSGNPYNEQFF.

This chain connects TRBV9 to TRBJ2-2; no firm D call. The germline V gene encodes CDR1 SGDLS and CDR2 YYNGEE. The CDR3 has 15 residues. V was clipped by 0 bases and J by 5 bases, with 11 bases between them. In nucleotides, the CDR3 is TGTGCCAGCAGCGTAGCCCAGTTTCAGACCGGGGAGCTGTTTTTT. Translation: CASSVAQFQTGELFF.

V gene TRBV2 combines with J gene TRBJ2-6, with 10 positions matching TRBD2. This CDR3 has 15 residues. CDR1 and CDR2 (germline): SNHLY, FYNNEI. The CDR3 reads CASGGGRSGANVLTF. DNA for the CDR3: TGTGCGAGCGGGGGGGGCCGCTCTGGGGCCAACGTCCTGACTTTC.

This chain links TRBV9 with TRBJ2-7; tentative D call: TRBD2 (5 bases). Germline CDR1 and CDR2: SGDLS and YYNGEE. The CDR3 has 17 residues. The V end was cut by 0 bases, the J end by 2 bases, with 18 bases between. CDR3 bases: TGTGCCAGCAGCGTAGGCCCTTTGGAGGCTGGAACCTACGAGCAGTACTTC. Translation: CASSVGPLEAGTYEQYF.

In DNA form, the CDR3 reads TGCGCCAGCAGCCAAGGGGCGGGAACTGAAGCTTTCTTT. This encodes CASSQGAGTEAFF. This chain uses TRBV4-1 with TRBJ1-1; D is unclear. CDR3 size: 13 residues. V was pared by 1 base and J by 5 bases, with 8 bases between. Germline CDR1 reads MGHRA; CDR2 reads YSYEKL.

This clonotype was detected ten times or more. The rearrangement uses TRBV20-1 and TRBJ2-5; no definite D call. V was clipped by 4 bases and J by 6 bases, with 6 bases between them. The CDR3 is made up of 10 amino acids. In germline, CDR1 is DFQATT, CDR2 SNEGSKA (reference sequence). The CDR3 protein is CSAIKQTQYF. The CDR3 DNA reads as TGCAGTGCTATTAAACAGACCCAGTACTTC.

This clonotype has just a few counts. The DNA of the CDR3 is TGTGCCAGCAGCCGTCGGACAGGGGAAGAGACCCAGTACTTC. Amino acids: CASSRRTGEETQYF. The chain employs TRBV28 and TRBJ2-5, with 9 positions matching TRBD1. Germline V CDR1 and CDR2: MDHEN, SYDVKM. This CDR3 is 14 amino acids long. V was pared by 6 bases and J by 3 bases, with 5 bases of the junction left unmatched.

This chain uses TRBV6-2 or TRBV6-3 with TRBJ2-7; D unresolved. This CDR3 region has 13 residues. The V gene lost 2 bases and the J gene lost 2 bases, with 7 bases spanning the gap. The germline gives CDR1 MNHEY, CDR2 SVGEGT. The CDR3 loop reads CASSYGPTYEQYF. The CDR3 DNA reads TGTGCCAGCAGTTACGGGCCGACCTACGAGCAGTACTTC.

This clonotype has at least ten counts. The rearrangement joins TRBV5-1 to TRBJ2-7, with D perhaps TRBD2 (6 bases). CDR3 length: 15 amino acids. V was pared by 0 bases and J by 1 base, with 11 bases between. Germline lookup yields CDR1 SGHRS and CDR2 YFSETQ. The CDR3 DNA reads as TGCGCCAGCAGCTTGGACAGCGGGCGATCCTACGAGCAGTACTTC. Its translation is CASSLDSGRSYEQYF.

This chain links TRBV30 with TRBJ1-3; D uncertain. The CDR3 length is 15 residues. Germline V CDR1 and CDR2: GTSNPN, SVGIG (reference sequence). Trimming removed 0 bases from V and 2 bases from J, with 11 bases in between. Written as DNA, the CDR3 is TGTGCCTGGAGTGTAACCGGGTCCCCTGGAAACACCATATATTTT. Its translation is CAWSVTGSPGNTIYF.

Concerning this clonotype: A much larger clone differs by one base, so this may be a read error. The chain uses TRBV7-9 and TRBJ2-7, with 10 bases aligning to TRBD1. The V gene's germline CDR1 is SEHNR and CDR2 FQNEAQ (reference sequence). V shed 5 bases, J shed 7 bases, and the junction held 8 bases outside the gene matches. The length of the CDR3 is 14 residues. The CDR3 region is CASSARQGAREQYF. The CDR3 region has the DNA TGTGCCAGCAGCGCCAGACAGGGGGCGCGGGAGCAGTACTTC.